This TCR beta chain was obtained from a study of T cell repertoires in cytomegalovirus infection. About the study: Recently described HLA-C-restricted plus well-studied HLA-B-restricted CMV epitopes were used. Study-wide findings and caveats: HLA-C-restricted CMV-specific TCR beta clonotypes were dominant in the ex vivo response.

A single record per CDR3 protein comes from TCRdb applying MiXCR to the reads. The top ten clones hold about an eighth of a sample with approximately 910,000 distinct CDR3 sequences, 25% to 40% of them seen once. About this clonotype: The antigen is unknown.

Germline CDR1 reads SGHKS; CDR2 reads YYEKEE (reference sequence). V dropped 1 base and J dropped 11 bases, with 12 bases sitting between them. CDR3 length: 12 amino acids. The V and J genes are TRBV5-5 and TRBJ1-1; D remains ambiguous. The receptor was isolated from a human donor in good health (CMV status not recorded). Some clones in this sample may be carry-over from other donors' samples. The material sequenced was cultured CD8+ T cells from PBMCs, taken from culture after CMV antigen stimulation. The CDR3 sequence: CASSLSRVWAFF. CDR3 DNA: TGTGCCAGCAGCTTGTCAAGGGTTTGGGCTTTCTTT.